This record looks at one T cell receptor beta chain sequence and its context. Antigen: not known. This sample is drawn from a study of STAT3 mutations in large granular lymphocyte leukemia. Findings and limits, study-wide: At least one immunodominant TCR beta clonotype appeared in every T-cell large granular lymphocyte leukemia patient.

V gave up 0 bases and J gave up 6 bases, with 15 bases separating them. Germline loops: CDR1 SGHRS, CDR2 YFSETQ. The CDR3 contains 15 residues. The assay was immunoSEQ multiplex PCR, and TCRdb's table has in-frame clones only and misses some. The repertoire holds over 30,000 clones, with approximately 90% as singletons. What was sequenced was PBMCs. This sequence was found in a human donor with T large granular lymphocyte leukemia. Some clones in this sample may be carry-over from other donors' samples. The chain uses TRBV5-1 and TRBJ1-1; TRBD1 might be the D (5 bases). The CDR3 DNA reads as TGCGCCAGCAGCTTGGAGGAGGGGAGGCGCGCTGAAGCTTTCTTT. It codes for CASSLEEGRRAEAFF.